This T cell receptor beta chain comes out of a study of T cell responses to AZD1222 COVID-19 vaccine. As for this clone: Its antigen is unidentified.

Study-wide points: Vaccine-associated CD4 TCRs spanned spike, dominant at 160-218 and 743-854. Repertoire sampling happened only post peak T cell response. It was only 6 or 7 AZD1222 recipients who were seropositive at baseline.

J was trimmed by 0 bases and V by 8 bases; bases with no gene match: 3. CDR3 length: 14 residues. Per the germline V gene, CDR1 is MNHEY and CDR2 is SVGAGI. Method: immunoSEQ multiplex PCR; TCRdb's copy keeps in-frame clones and lacks some. This sample has fewer than 120,000 clones, with over 90% found just once. The chain has TRBV6-5 and TRBJ1-2; TRBD1 agrees at 10 bases. This clonotype was obtained from an adult who received the AZD1222 COVID-19 vaccine. The sample was peripheral blood, taken 28 days after the second AZD1222 dose. The CDR3 region has the DNA TGTGCCAGCGAGGGGACAGGGGCTAACTATGGCTACACCTTC. Protein product: CASEGTGANYGYTF.